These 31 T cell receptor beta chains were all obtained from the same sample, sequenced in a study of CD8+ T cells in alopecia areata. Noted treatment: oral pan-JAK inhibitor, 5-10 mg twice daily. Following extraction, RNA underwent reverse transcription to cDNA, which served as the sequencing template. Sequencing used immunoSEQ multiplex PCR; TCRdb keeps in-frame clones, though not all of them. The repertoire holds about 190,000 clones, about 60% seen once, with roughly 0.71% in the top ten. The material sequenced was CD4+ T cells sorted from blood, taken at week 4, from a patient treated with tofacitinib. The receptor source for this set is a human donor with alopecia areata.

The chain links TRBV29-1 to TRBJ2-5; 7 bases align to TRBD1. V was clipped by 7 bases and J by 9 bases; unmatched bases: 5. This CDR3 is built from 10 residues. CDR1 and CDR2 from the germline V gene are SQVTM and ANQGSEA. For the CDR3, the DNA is TGCAGCGGAACCGACAGGGCCCAGTACTTC. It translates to CSGTDRAQYF. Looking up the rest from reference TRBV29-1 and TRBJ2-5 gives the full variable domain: SAVISQKPSRDICQRGTSLTIQCQVDSQVTMMFWYRQQPGQSLTLIATANQGSEATYESGFVIDKFPISRPNLTFSTLTVSNMSPEDSSIYLCSGTDRAQYFGPGTRLLVL.

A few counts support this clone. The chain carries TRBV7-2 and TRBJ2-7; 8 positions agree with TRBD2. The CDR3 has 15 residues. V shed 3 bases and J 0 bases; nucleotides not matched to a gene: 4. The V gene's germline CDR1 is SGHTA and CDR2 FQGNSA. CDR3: CASSFSGASSYEQYF. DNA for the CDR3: TGTGCCAGCAGCTTTAGCGGGGCAAGCTCCTACGAGCAGTACTTC.

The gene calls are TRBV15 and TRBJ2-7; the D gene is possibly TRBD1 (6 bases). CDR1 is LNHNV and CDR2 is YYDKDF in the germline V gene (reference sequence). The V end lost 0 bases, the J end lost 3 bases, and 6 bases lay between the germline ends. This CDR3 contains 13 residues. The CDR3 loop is CATSRETGYEQYF. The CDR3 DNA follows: TGTGCCACCAGCAGAGAGACAGGCTACGAGCAGTACTTC.

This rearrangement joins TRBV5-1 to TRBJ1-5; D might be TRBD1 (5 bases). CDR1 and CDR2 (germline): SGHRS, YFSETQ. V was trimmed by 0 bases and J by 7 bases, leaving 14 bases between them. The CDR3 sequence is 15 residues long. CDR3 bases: TGCGCCAGCAGCTTGGAGGGCGGGACTAGGCAGCCCCAGCATTTT. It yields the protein CASSLEGGTRQPQHF.

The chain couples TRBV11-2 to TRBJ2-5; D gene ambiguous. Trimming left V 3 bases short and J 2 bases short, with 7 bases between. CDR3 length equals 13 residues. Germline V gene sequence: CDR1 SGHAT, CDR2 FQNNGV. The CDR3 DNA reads TGTGCCAGCAGCTTTCGGCGTCAAGAGACCCAGTACTTC. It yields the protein CASSFRRQETQYF.

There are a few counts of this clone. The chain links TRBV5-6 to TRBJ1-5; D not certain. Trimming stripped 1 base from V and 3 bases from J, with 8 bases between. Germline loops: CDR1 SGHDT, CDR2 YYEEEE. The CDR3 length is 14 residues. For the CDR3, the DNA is TGTGCCAGCAGCTTGAGCAGGTCCAATCAGCCCCAGCATTTT. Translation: CASSLSRSNQPQHF.

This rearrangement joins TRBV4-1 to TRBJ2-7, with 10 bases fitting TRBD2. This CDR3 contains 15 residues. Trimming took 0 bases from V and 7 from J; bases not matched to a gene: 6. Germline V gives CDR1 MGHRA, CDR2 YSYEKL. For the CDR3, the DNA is TGCGCCAGCAGCCAAGAAGGGACTAGCGCTAGAGAGCAGTACTTC. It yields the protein CASSQEGTSAREQYF.

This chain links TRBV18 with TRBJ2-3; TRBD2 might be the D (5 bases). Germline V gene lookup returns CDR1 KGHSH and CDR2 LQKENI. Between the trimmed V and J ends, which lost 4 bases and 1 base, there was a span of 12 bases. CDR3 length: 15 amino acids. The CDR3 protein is CASSLLAPRTDTQYF. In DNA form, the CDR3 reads TGTGCCAGCTCACTCCTAGCTCCTCGCACAGATACGCAGTATTTT.

In DNA, the CDR3 is TGCAGCACTTCGACAGGGGGAGAGACCCAGTACTTC. This gives the protein CSTSTGGETQYF. The V and J genes are TRBV29-1 and TRBJ2-5, with 9 nucleotides matching TRBD1. There are 12 residues in the CDR3. Germline V CDR1 and CDR2: SQVTM, ANQGSEA. Unmatched junction bases numbered 5, after V lost 8 bases and J lost 4 bases.

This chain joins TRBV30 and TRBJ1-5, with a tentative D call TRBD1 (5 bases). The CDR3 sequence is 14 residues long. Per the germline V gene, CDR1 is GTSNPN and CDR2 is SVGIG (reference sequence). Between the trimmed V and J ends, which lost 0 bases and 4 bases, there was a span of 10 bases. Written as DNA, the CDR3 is TGTGCCTGGAGTGTACAGGCAGGGAATCAGCCCCAGCATTTT. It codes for CAWSVQAGNQPQHF. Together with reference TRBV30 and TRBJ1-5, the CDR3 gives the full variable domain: SQTIHQWPATLVQPVGSPLSLECTVEGTSNPNLYWYRQAAGRGLQLLFYSVGIGQISSEVPQNLSASRPQDRQFILSSKKLLLSDSGFYLCAWSVQAGNQPQHFGDGTRLSIL.

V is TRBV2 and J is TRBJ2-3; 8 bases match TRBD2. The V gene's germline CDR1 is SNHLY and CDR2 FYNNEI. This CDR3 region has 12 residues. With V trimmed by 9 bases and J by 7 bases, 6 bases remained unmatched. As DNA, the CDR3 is TGTGCCAGTCCCGGGACTAGTTATACGCAGTATTTT. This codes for CASPGTSYTQYF.

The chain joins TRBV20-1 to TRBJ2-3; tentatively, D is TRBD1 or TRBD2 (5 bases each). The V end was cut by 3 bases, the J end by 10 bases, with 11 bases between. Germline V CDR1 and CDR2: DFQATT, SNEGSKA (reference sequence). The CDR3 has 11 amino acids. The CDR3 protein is CSASKGPPQYF. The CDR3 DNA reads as TGCAGTGCTAGTAAGGGACCTCCGCAGTATTTT.

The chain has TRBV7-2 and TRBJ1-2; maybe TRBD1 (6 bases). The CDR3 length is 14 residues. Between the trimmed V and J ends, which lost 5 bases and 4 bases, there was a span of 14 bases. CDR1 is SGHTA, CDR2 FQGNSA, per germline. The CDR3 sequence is CASSRGGEVYGYTF. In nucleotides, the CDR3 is TGTGCCAGCAGCCGAGGGGGTGAAGTCTATGGCTACACCTTC. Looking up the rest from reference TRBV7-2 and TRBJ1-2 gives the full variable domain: GAGVSQSPSNKVTEKGKDVELRCDPISGHTALYWYRQSLGQGLEFLIYFQGNSAPDKSGLPSDRFSAERTGGSVSTLTIQRTQQEDSAVYLCASSRGGEVYGYTFGSGTRLTVV.

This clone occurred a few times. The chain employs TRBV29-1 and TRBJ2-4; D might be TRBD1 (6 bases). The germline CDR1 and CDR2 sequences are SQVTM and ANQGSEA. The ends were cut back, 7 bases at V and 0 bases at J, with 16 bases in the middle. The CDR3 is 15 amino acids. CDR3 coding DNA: TGCAGCGGGACAAGGACAGCACTAGCCAAAAACATTCAGTACTTC. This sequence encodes CSGTRTALAKNIQYF. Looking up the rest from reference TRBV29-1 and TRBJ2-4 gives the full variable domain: SAVISQKPSRDICQRGTSLTIQCQVDSQVTMMFWYRQQPGQSLTLIATANQGSEATYESGFVIDKFPISRPNLTFSTLTVSNMSPEDSSIYLCSGTRTALAKNIQYFGAGTRLSVL.

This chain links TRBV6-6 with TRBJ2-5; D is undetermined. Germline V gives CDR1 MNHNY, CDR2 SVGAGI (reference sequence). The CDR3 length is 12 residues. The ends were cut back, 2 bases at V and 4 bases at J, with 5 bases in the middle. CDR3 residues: CASSYAGETQYF. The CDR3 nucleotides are TGTGCCAGCAGTTACGCAGGAGAGACCCAGTACTTC.

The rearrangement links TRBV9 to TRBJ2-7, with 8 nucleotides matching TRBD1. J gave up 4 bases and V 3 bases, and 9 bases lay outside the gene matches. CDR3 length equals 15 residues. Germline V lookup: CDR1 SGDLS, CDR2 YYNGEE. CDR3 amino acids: CASSATGTGEYEQYF. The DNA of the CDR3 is TGTGCCAGCAGCGCCACCGGGACAGGTGAATACGAGCAGTACTTC. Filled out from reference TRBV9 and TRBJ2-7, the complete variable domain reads DSGVTQTPKHLITATGQRVTLRCSPRSGDLSVYWYQQSLDQGLQFLIQYYNGEERAKGNILERFSAQQFPDLHSELNLSSLELGDSALYFCASSATGTGEYEQYFGPGTRLTVT.

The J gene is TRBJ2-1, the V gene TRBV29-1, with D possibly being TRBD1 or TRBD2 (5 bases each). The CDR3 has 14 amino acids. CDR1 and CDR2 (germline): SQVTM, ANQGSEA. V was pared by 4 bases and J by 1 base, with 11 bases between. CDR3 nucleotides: TGCAGCGTTGTGGTCGGGACGTCCTACAATGAGCAGTTCTTC. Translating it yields CSVVVGTSYNEQFF.

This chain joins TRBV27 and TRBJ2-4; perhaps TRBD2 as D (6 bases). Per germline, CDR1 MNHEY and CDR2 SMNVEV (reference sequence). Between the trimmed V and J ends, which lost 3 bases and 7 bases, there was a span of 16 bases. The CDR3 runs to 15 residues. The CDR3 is CASSFGTGINNIQYF. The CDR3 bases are TGTGCCAGCAGTTTTGGGACTGGAATTAACAACATTCAGTACTTC.

The CDR3 bases are TGTGCCAGCAGTTACCAGGAAACCTACGAGCAGTACTTC. This gives the protein CASSYQETYEQYF. The chain joins TRBV6-6 to TRBJ2-7, with unresolved D. V lost 2 bases and J 2 bases, leaving 7 bases between the germline ends. There are 13 residues in the CDR3. Looked up from germline, CDR1 is MNHNY and CDR2 is SVGAGI (reference sequence).

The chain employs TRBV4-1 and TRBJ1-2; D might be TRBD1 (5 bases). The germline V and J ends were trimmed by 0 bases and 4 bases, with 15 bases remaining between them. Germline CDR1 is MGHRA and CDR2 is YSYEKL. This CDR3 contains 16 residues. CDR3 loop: CASSQDPAGLLYGYTF. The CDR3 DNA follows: TGCGCCAGCAGCCAAGATCCGGCGGGGCTGCTCTATGGCTACACCTTC.

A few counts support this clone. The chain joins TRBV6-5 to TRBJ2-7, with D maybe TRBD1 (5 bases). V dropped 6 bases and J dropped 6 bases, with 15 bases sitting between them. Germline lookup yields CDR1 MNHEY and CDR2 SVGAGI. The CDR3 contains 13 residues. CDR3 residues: CASSRVASGEQYF. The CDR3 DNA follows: TGTGCCAGCAGCAGGGTTGCCAGTGGCGAGCAGTACTTC.

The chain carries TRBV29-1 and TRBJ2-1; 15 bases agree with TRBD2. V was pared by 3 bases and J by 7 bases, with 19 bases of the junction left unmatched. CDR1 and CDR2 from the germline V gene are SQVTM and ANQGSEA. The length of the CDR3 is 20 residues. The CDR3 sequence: CSVEAGTSGRTNLYWNEQFF. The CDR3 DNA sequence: TGCAGCGTTGAGGCCGGGACTAGCGGGAGGACCAACCTCTACTGGAATGAGCAGTTCTTC.

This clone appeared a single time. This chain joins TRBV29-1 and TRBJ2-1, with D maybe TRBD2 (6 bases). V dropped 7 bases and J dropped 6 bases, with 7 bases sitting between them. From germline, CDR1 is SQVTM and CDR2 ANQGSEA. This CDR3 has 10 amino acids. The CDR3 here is CSGGVNEQFF. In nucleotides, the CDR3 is TGCAGCGGGGGGGTCAATGAGCAGTTCTTC.

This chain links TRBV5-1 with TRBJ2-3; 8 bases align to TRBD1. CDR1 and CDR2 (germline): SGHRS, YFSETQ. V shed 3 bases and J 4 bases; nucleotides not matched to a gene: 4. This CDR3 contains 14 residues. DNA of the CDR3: TGCGCCAGCAGCTACGGACAGGGCGCAGATACGCAGTATTTT. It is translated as CASSYGQGADTQYF.

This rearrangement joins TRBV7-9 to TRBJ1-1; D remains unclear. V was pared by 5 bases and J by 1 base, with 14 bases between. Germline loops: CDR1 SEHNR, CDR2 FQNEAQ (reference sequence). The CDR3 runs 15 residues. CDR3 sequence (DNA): TGTGCCAGCAGCACTATCGGCAGAGGGAACACTGAAGCTTTCTTT. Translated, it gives CASSTIGRGNTEAFF.

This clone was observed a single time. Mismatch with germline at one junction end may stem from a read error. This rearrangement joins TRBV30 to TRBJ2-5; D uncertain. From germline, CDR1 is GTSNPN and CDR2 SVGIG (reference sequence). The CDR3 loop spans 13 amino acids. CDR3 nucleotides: TGTGCCTGGAGTTCGCGAATACAAGAGACCCGGTACTTC. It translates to CAWSSRIQETRYF.

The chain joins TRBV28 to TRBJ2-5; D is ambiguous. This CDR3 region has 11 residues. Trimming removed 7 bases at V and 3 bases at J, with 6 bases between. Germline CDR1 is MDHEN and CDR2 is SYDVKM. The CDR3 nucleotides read TGTGCCAGCACTTCCGAAGAGACCCAGTACTTC. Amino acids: CASTSEETQYF.

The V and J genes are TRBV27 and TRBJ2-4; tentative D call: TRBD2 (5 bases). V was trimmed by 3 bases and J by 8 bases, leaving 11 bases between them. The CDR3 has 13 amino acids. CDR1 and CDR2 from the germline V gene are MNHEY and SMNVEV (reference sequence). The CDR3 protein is CASSFRERDIQYF. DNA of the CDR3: TGTGCCAGCAGTTTTCGGGAAAGGGACATTCAGTACTTC.

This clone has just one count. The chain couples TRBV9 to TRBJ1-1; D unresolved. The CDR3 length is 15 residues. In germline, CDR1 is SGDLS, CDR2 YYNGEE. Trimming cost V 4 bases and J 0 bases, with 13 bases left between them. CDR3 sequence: CASSPQTNMNTEAFF. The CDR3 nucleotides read TGTGCCAGCAGCCCCCAGACCAATATGAACACTGAAGCTTTCTTT.

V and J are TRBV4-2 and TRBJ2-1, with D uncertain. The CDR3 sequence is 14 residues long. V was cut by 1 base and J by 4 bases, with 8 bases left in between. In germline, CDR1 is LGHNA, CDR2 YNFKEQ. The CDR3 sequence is CASSQVGPYNEQFF. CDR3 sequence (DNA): TGTGCCAGCAGCCAAGTAGGACCTTACAATGAGCAGTTCTTC.

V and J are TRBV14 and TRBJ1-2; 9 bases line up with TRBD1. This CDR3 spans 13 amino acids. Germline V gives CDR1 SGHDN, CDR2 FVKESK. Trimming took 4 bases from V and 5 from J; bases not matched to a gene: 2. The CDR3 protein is CASSRGTGYGYTF. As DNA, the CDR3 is TGTGCCAGCAGCCGAGGGACAGGGTATGGCTACACCTTC.